This T cell receptor (beta chain) was captured by sequencing in a study of T cells in tuberculosis. This CDR3 region has 13 residues. CDR1 and CDR2 from the germline V gene are MGHDK and SYGVNS. Trimming removed 7 bases at V and 7 bases at J, with 16 bases between. Repertoires were generated with immunoSEQ multiplex PCR, while TCRdb's copy carries only in-frame clones and drops some. This table has 33,000 or so clones, 93% appearing once. The clonotype comes from a donor aged 5-35 years with latent tuberculosis or without tuberculosis infection. Specimen: PBMCs. The chain recombines TRBV25-1 with TRBJ1-2, with a weak D call TRBD1 (6 bases). The CDR3 DNA reads TGTGCCAGCACCCCAGGGGATTCGCGTGGCTACACCTTC. Its protein is CASTPGDSRGYTF.